The rows below give T cell receptor beta chains drawn from one sample of a study of T cells expressing NK-cell markers. TCRdb re-called the 5' RACE reads, yielding one record per CDR3 amino acid sequence without DNA. The sample's table shows about 460,000 distinct CDR3 sequences. The sequenced material came from blood T cells: a sorted CD56 or NKG2C T cell subset, CD4+ or CD8+ T cells, or bulk PBMC T cells (not recorded which). The receptors were sampled from a woman aged 45-65 years in good health. CDR3s include the opening cysteine and the closing phenylalanine or tryptophan.

j_call: TRBJ1-1
v_call: TRBV5-1
cdr3_aa: CASSWAGTGENTEAFF

j_call: TRBJ2-3
v_call: TRBV27
cdr3_aa: CASRLGGPRTDTQYF

j_call: TRBJ2-1
v_call: TRBV12-3/TRBV12-4
cdr3_aa: CASSYGLAGGTLYNEQFF

j_call: TRBJ2-5
v_call: TRBV4-1
cdr3_aa: CASSPLFSGTGAVETQYF

j_call: TRBJ2-2
v_call: TRBV6-5
cdr3_aa: CASSYRAGLATGELFF

j_call: TRBJ1-5
v_call: TRBV7-9
cdr3_aa: CASSLAGQANQPQHF

j_call: TRBJ2-7
v_call: TRBV15
cdr3_aa: CATSRVSPQGPGEQYF

j_call: TRBJ2-5
v_call: TRBV20-1
cdr3_aa: CSARVQETQYF

j_call: TRBJ2-7
v_call: TRBV5-1
cdr3_aa: CASSYWTSGRSGEQYF

j_call: TRBJ1-4
v_call: TRBV5-1
cdr3_aa: CASSLGGTGNEKLFF

j_call: TRBJ1-5
v_call: TRBV4-1
cdr3_aa: CASSQESQPQHF

j_call: TRBJ2-3
v_call: TRBV10-3
cdr3_aa: CATTEGQGLTDTQYF

j_call: TRBJ2-3
v_call: TRBV4-2
cdr3_aa: CASSHPFTGISTDTQYF

j_call: TRBJ2-1
v_call: TRBV10-3
cdr3_aa: CAISESKTAILEQFF

j_call: TRBJ2-3
v_call: TRBV12-3/TRBV12-4
cdr3_aa: CASTSADTQYF

j_call: TRBJ1-1
v_call: TRBV7-9
cdr3_aa: CASSLDRASTEAFF

j_call: TRBJ1-1
v_call: TRBV20-1
cdr3_aa: CSASQGTRNTEAFF

j_call: TRBJ2-1
v_call: TRBV3-1
cdr3_aa: CASSQQAGGYNEQFF

j_call: TRBJ2-3
v_call: TRBV7-9
cdr3_aa: CASSRSSGSFPDTQYF

j_call: TRBJ2-5
v_call: TRBV10-3
cdr3_aa: CAISTGTGRGAQYF

j_call: TRBJ2-2
v_call: TRBV23-1
cdr3_aa: CASSQPDRDTNTGELFF

j_call: TRBJ1-1
v_call: TRBV9
cdr3_aa: CASSPQVITEAFF

j_call: TRBJ2-3
v_call: TRBV5-1
cdr3_aa: CASSLNTDTQYF

j_call: TRBJ2-6
v_call: TRBV11-2
cdr3_aa: CASNQGGHSGANVLTF

j_call: TRBJ2-5
v_call: TRBV4-2
cdr3_aa: CASSPEVWETQYF

j_call: TRBJ2-7
v_call: TRBV6-1
cdr3_aa: CASSKRRGDISNEQYF

j_call: TRBJ1-3
v_call: TRBV6-5
cdr3_aa: CASSPPQGATGNTIYF

j_call: TRBJ1-4
v_call: TRBV12-3/TRBV12-4
cdr3_aa: CASSPGQGGSEKLFF

j_call: TRBJ2-7
v_call: TRBV29-1
cdr3_aa: CSSRTGNDKHYEQYF

j_call: TRBJ2-1
v_call: TRBV19
cdr3_aa: CASGGSGRIGEQFF

j_call: TRBJ2-4
v_call: TRBV12-3/TRBV12-4
cdr3_aa: CASSLASGRLKNIQYF